This T cell receptor beta chain was found in a study of T cells after posttransplantation cyclophosphamide. Overall study findings and caveats: Later blood repertoires were often dominated by clones from the donor CD8+ memory compartment. TRB clonality was highly associated with recipient CMV seropositivity and reactivation.

Germline CDR1 is SEHNR and CDR2 is FQNEAQ (reference sequence). The CDR3 covers 14 residues. Trimming cost V 5 bases and J 1 base; bases outside gene matches: 4. TCRdb's table, derived via immunoSEQ multiplex PCR, lists solely in-frame clones and lacks some. The sample contains approximately 16,000 clones, 60% to 80% of which appear only once. Treatment was busulfan-fludarabine conditioning, a marrow graft, and cyclophosphamide on days +3 and +4. With regard to this clone: No antigen is known for it.

The clonotype comes from a female patient aged 40 to 55 who received an allogeneic stem cell transplant from a related donor, was CMV-positive, and had no GVHD. Part of the T cells may come from the graft donor. The chain employs TRBV7-9 and TRBJ1-1; 7 nucleotides match TRBD1. Sequenced here: CD8+ T cells sorted from PBMCs, sampled 1,800 to 2,000 days after a stem cell transplant with posttransplant cyclophosphamide. CDR3 protein: CASSPGTANTEAFF. Here the CDR3 DNA reads TGTGCCAGCAGCCCCGGGACAGCGAACACTGAAGCTTTCTTT.